The TCR beta chain under discussion was sequenced for a study of CD8 T cells in Susac syndrome. A quantity of about 0.5 to 1 ug RNA underwent reverse transcription using random hexamers. The CDR3 of TCR beta was amplified by immunoSEQ multiplex PCR across 54 Vbeta and 13 Jbeta. Each CDR3 protein is one row after TCRdb ran MiXCR on the immunoSEQ multiplex PCR reads. The sample has some 130,000 distinct CDR3 sequences, 90% to 95% seen once; the top ten hold less than 0.15%. Germline V gives CDR1 SGHRS, CDR2 YFSETQ. V was clipped by 0 bases and J by 4 bases, with 8 bases between them. This CDR3 comprises 13 residues.

This sequence was found in a human donor with multiple sclerosis. This chain connects TRBV5-1 to TRBJ2-7, with D perhaps TRBD2 (5 bases). The specimen was CD4+ T cells from PBMCs. The CDR3 is CASSLDTGYEQYF. CDR3 sequence (DNA): TGCGCCAGCAGCTTGGATACGGGGTACGAGCAGTACTTC. The whole variable domain, filled in from reference TRBV5-1 and TRBJ2-7, reads KAGVTQTPRYLIKTRGQQVTLSCSPISGHRSVSWYQQTPGQGLQFLFEYFSETQRNKGNFPGRFSGRQFSNSRSEMNVSTLELGDSALYLCASSLDTGYEQYFGPGTRLTVT.